These T cell receptor beta chains were read from a single sample in a study of siplizumab effects on memory and regulatory T cells. Here immunoSEQ multiplex PCR was the method, and the copy in TCRdb shows in-frame clones only, minus some. The table shows 100,000 or so clones, with roughly 92% occurring only once. Sequencing was carried out using CD4+ T cells sorted from blood. These TCRs come from a human donor in good health. Both conserved end residues are trimmed from each CDR3.

j_gene	v_gene	CDR3aa
TRBJ2-3	TRBV19	ASSSSGTSTDTQY
TRBJ1-4	TRBV9	ASSVEINEKLF
TRBJ2-2	TRBV4-1	ASSPYPTGQIRTGELF
TRBJ1-1	TRBV28	ASSLTLGRQAF
TRBJ1-1	TRBV30	AWKTPVTEAF
TRBJ2-7	TRBV6-4	ASSTGGATELLEQY
TRBJ2-3	TRBV27	ASSLIQRTDTQY
TRBJ2-3	TRBV30	AWRLLGRVADTQY
TRBJ2-7	TRBV6-1	ASEAGGPGEQY
TRBJ1-5	TRBV7-2	ASSLVARPFGNQPQH
TRBJ1-2	TRBV7-2	ASSAIRDSPYGYT
TRBJ2-3	TRBV29-1	SVDSGSVPTDTQY
TRBJ2-2	TRBV11-2	ASSFLDRGRLGGELF
TRBJ2-4	TRBV2	ASSADYRGPAKNIQY
TRBJ1-1	TRBV6-1	ASRSRQGNTEAF
TRBJ1-6	TRBV5-5	ASSLEASPLH
TRBJ2-2	TRBV5-5	ASSLEMEAPVLNTGELF
TRBJ1-5	TRBV30	AWSDNHSNQPQH
TRBJ2-1	TRBV27	ASSLRGSEQF